This TCR beta chain comes out of a study of blood T cell repertoires in COVID-19. As for the study in general: Donors in the United States, Italy and Spain gave samples during acute or convalescent COVID-19.

Enrolment of Seattle patients took place during active infection, and they were followed longitudinally. The assay was immunoSEQ multiplex PCR, and TCRdb's table has in-frame clones only and misses some. This table has 95,000 to 150,000 clones, 90% appearing once. The CDR3 runs 15 residues. Per the germline V gene, CDR1 is SGHKS and CDR2 is YYEKEE (reference sequence). Trimming shortened V by 4 bases and J by 2 bases, and 15 bases separated the two germline ends. Material for sequencing was peripheral blood. The sequence derives from a woman in her fifties or sixties with COVID-19, enrolled during active disease. The chain joins TRBV5-5 to TRBJ2-5; D unclear. CDR3 sequence (DNA): TGTGCCAGCAGCCCGGTCCCATCGCCGCAAGAGACCCAGTACTTC. Its translation: CASSPVPSPQETQYF.